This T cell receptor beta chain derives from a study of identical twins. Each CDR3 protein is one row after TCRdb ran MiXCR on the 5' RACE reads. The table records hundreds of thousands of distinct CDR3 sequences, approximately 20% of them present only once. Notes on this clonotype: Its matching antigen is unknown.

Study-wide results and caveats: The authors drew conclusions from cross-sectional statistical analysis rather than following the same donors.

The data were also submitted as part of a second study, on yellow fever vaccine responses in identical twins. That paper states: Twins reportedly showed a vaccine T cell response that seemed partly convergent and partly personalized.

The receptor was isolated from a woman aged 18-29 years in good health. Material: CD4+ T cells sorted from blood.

CDR3 nucleotides: TGTGCCAGCAGCTTAAGCGGTCATAGCACAGATACGCAGTATTTT. Amino acids: CASSLSGHSTDTQYF. This rearrangement joins TRBV11-2 to TRBJ2-3; D might be TRBD2 (5 bases). V dropped 2 bases and J dropped 0 bases, with 9 bases sitting between them. Germline loops: CDR1 SGHAT, CDR2 FQNNGV. CDR3 length: 15 residues.